This TCR beta chain was captured by sequencing in a study of shared clonotypes between healthy human individuals. CD45RO-negative cells were positively selected for CCR7, leaving out terminally differentiated effector memory CD45RA+ cells. The CDR3 covers 16 residues. CDR1 MNHEY and CDR2 SMNVEV come from the germline V gene (reference sequence). V lost 4 bases and J lost 0; bases outside the gene matches: 9. On this clone: Different DNA sequences within this sample yield the same CDR3.

The method was immunoSEQ multiplex PCR; TCRdb's version includes in-frame clones alone and lacks a portion of them. Of around 2.1 million clones detected, 93% appear once; the ten largest clones hold 1.7%. The clonotype was recovered from a man aged 18 to 30 in good health. Some clones in this sample may be carry-over from other donors' samples. Sequenced sample: naive CD8+ T cells from PBMCs. The genes are TRBV27 and TRBJ2-7; the match to TRBD2 covers 7 bases. The CDR3 protein is CASSYSAGTNSYEQYF. The CDR3 nucleotides are TGTGCCAGCAGTTACTCGGCCGGGACTAACTCCTACGAGCAGTACTTC.